The 30 T cell receptor beta chains below all came from one sample that was sequenced in a study of blood T cell repertoires in COVID-19. The assay was immunoSEQ multiplex PCR, and TCRdb's table has in-frame clones only and misses some. The sample yields 230,000 or so clones, approximately 84% seen once. Sequenced material: PBMCs or T cells enriched from blood (not recorded which). These receptors came from a woman in her forties or fifties who had been exposed to COVID-19.

This chain's CDR3 is CAATGPGGAFF. The CDR3 bases are TGTGCCGCCACAGGGCCCGGTGGAGCTTTCTTT. The V gene is TRBV27, the J gene TRBJ1-1; TRBD1 is a possible D gene (6 bases). The V gene's germline CDR1 is MNHEY and CDR2 SMNVEV (reference sequence). V lost 11 bases and J 10 bases, leaving 17 bases between the germline ends. The CDR3 is 11 residues long.

This clone was picked up one time. The chain is built from TRBV18 and TRBJ1-6; 10 bases agree with TRBD1. The CDR3 is 14 residues long. CDR1 and CDR2 from the germline V gene are KGHSH and LQKENI. Trimming took 7 bases from V and 7 from J; bases not matched to a gene: 4. The CDR3 region has the DNA TGTGCCAGCTGCCCGGGACAGGGGAATTCACCCCTCCACTTT. Translation gives CASCPGQGNSPLHF. Full variable domain (remainder filled in from reference TRBV18 and TRBJ1-6): NAGVMQNPRHLVRRRGQEARLRCSPMKGHSHVYWYRQLPEEGLKFMVYLQKENIIDESGMPKERFSAEFPKEGPSILRIQQVVRGDSAAYFCASCPGQGNSPLHFGNGTRLTVT.

The rearrangement uses TRBV7-9 and TRBJ1-2; D may be TRBD1 (6 bases). The CDR3 has 13 residues. V was clipped by 4 bases and J by 7 bases, with 13 bases between them. CDR1 is SEHNR and CDR2 is FQNEAQ in the germline V gene (reference sequence). Written as DNA, the CDR3 is TGTGCCAGCAGCTCACCACAGGGCCGTGGCTACACCTTC. Translated, it gives CASSSPQGRGYTF.

The rearrangement uses TRBV7-2 and TRBJ1-1; D uncertain. The germline gives CDR1 SGHTA, CDR2 FQGNSA. V was clipped by 6 bases and J by 4 bases, with 15 bases between them. The CDR3 totals 14 residues. The DNA of the CDR3 is TGTGCCAGCAGTCGAAACCCGCCGGGCACTGAAGCTTTCTTT. Its translation is CASSRNPPGTEAFF.

This clone was detected only once. The rearrangement uses TRBV12-3 or TRBV12-4 and TRBJ2-3; 8 bases match TRBD2. There are 13 residues in the CDR3. J was trimmed by 6 bases and V by 7 bases; bases with no gene match: 6. CDR3 nucleotides: TGTGCCAGCACGGGAGGGACGCGGGATACGCAGTATTTT. Its protein product is CASTGGTRDTQYF.

At least ten counts were recorded for this clone. Other DNA sequences in the same sample also yield this CDR3. The chain uses TRBV7-8 and TRBJ2-3; 7 bases match TRBD1. CDR3 length: 15 residues. Trimming cost V 2 bases and J 3 bases; bases outside gene matches: 5. The germline V gene has CDR1 SGHVS and CDR2 FQNEAQ. The CDR3 loop is CASSLRGGPTDTQYF. The DNA of the CDR3 is TGTGCCAGCAGCTTAAGAGGGGGCCCTACAGATACGCAGTATTTT.

The chain recombines TRBV29-1 with TRBJ1-1; D is perhaps TRBD1 (5 bases). CDR1 is SQVTM, CDR2 ANQGSEA, per germline. The CDR3 totals 13 residues. Between the trimmed V and J ends, which lost 4 bases and 2 bases, there was a span of 11 bases. The DNA of the CDR3 is TGCAGCGTTGTGGGGCAGACAAACACTGAAGCTTTCTTT. Its translation: CSVVGQTNTEAFF.

The rearrangement uses TRBV6-1 and TRBJ1-5, with 7 bases identical to TRBD1. Germline V CDR1 and CDR2: MNHNS, SASEGT. CDR3 length: 13 residues. J lost 6 bases, V lost 2 bases, and 1 base had no gene match. The CDR3 protein is CASSERGRQPQHF. For the CDR3, the DNA is TGTGCCAGCAGTGAAAGGGGGCGTCAGCCCCAGCATTTT.

The gene calls are TRBV5-6 and TRBJ2-1, with 7 bases matching TRBD1. Trimming took 3 bases from V and 5 from J; bases not matched to a gene: 8. CDR3 size: 15 residues. Looked up from germline, CDR1 is SGHDT and CDR2 is YYEEEE. The CDR3 nucleotides are TGTGCCAGCAGCTCGTTGGGACAGCCTAACAATGAGCAGTTCTTC. It yields the protein CASSSLGQPNNEQFF. Based on the CDR3 plus reference TRBV5-6 and TRBJ2-1, the full variable domain is DAGVTQSPTHLIKTRGQQVTLRCSPKSGHDTVSWYQQALGQGPQFIFQYYEEEERQRGNFPDRFSGHQFPNYSSELNVNALLLGDSALYLCASSSLGQPNNEQFFGPGTRLTVL.

The gene calls are TRBV7-9 and TRBJ1-3, with D possibly TRBD1 on 6 matching bases. This CDR3 region has 16 residues. Germline CDR1 SEHNR, CDR2 FQNEAQ (reference sequence). With 5 bases removed from V and 0 bases from J, the gap between germline ends came to 14 bases. As DNA, the CDR3 is TGTGCCAGCAGCCCCGCCACAGGGAGCTCTGGAAACACCATATATTTT. It encodes CASSPATGSSGNTIYF.

V and J are TRBV5-5 and TRBJ1-2; TRBD1 agrees at 10 bases. The CDR3 spans 15 residues. V gave up 2 bases and J gave up 4 bases; unmatched junction bases: 5. Germline V lookup: CDR1 SGHKS, CDR2 YYEKEE (reference sequence). The CDR3 region is CASSFGQGGPYGYTF. For the CDR3, the DNA is TGTGCCAGCAGCTTCGGACAGGGGGGTCCCTATGGCTACACCTTC.

This rearrangement joins TRBV7-7 to TRBJ1-3; D may be TRBD1 (5 bases). Germline V gene data show CDR1 as SSHAT and CDR2 as FNYEAQ (reference sequence). The CDR3 contains 16 residues. Trimming removed 5 bases at V and 0 bases at J, with 14 bases between. DNA of the CDR3: TGTGCCAGCAGCGGCTGGGACTTCGCCTCTGGAAACACCATATATTTT. This encodes CASSGWDFASGNTIYF.

This chain connects TRBV6-2 or TRBV6-3 to TRBJ1-2; D is ambiguous. Germline V lookup: CDR1 MNHEY, CDR2 SVGEGT. Trimming took off 5 bases at V and 0 bases at J, with 7 bases between the two ends. The CDR3 is 13 amino acids. The CDR3 here is CASSEGTNYGYTF. DNA for the CDR3: TGTGCCAGCAGTGAGGGCACTAACTATGGCTACACCTTC.

This rearrangement joins TRBV7-8 to TRBJ2-7; 14 bases align to TRBD2. Germline V gives CDR1 SGHVS, CDR2 FQNEAQ. J lost 3 bases, V lost 4 bases, and 14 bases had no gene match. The CDR3 loop spans 19 amino acids. The DNA for the CDR3 is TGTGCCAGCAGCTCACGGGGGCGCGGGACTAGCGGGGGACTCTACGAGCAGTACTTC. Translating gives CASSSRGRGTSGGLYEQYF. Together with reference TRBV7-8 and TRBJ2-7, the CDR3 gives the full variable domain: GAGVSQSPRYKVAKRGQDVALRCDPISGHVSLFWYQQALGQGPEFLTYFQNEAQLDKSGLPSDRFFAERPEGSVSTLKIQRTQQEDSAVYLCASSSRGRGTSGGLYEQYFGPGTRLTVT.

The CDR3 nucleotides are TGTGCCAGCAGCTTCAACCGGGAGCAGTACTTC. Its protein product is CASSFNREQYF. V gene TRBV5-6 combines with J gene TRBJ2-7, with no clear D. CDR3 length equals 11 residues. Germline V gives CDR1 SGHDT, CDR2 YYEEEE. V gave up 2 bases and J gave up 7 bases, with 7 bases separating them.

The CDR3 sequence is CASSFLPGTGRNTIYF. DNA for the CDR3: TGTGCCAGCAGTTTCCTGCCCGGGACAGGGAGAAACACCATATATTTT. The chain carries TRBV28 and TRBJ1-3; 9 bases map to TRBD1. CDR1 is MDHEN and CDR2 is SYDVKM in the germline V gene. The CDR3 consists of 16 residues. The V and J ends lost 3 bases and 5 bases, in that order; junction bases with no gene match: 8.

This clone occurred a few times. The chain links TRBV19 to TRBJ2-7; tentatively, D is TRBD1 (5 bases). Germline V gene data show CDR1 as LNHDA and CDR2 as SQIVND (reference sequence). V lost 4 bases and J lost 2, with 9 bases in between. The CDR3 length is 13 residues. CDR3 nucleotides: TGTGCCAGTAGTAACGGCAGGGCCTACGAGCAGTACTTC. Encoded protein: CASSNGRAYEQYF.

V usage is TRBV4-1 and J usage is TRBJ2-7; D may be TRBD2 (5 bases). This CDR3 region has 12 residues. The germline V gene encodes CDR1 MGHRA and CDR2 YSYEKL. Trimming pared 2 bases from V and 5 bases from J, leaving 7 bases between. This chain's CDR3 is CASSQSGNEQYF. CDR3 DNA: TGCGCCAGCAGCCAATCGGGGAACGAGCAGTACTTC.

The V call is TRBV7-2, the J call TRBJ1-6, with 7 positions matching TRBD1. The CDR3 sequence is 17 residues long. Unmatched junction bases numbered 8, after V lost 3 bases and J lost 3 bases. Per germline, CDR1 SGHTA and CDR2 FQGNSA. In DNA form, the CDR3 reads TGTGCCAGCAGCTTGCCGAACAGGGGTTACTATAATTCACCCCTCCACTTT. Translation gives CASSLPNRGYYNSPLHF.

The chain recombines TRBV5-1 with TRBJ2-1; TRBD1 agrees at 12 bases. V was clipped by 2 bases and J by 8 bases; unmatched bases: 8. The CDR3 is 16 amino acids. CDR1 SGHRS and CDR2 YFSETQ come from the germline V gene. CDR3: CASSLNRDRGLHEQFF. CDR3 DNA sequence: TGCGCCAGCAGCTTAAACCGGGACAGGGGGCTACATGAGCAGTTCTTC.

V gene TRBV15 combines with J gene TRBJ1-2, with D possibly TRBD1 on 5 matching bases. In germline, CDR1 is LNHNV, CDR2 YYDKDF (reference sequence). This CDR3 contains 13 residues. Trimming stripped 0 bases from V and 7 bases from J, with 9 bases between. The CDR3 sequence: CATSRDREGGYTF. The DNA for the CDR3 is TGTGCCACCAGCAGAGACAGGGAGGGTGGCTACACCTTC.

V is TRBV6-6 and J is TRBJ1-2; 8 bases match TRBD1. This CDR3 contains 15 residues. J gave up 2 bases and V 5 bases, and 7 bases lay outside the gene matches. Germline loops: CDR1 MNHNY, CDR2 SVGAGI (reference sequence). Written as DNA, the CDR3 is TGTGCCAGCAGTCCCAGGGGGCGGACGAACTATGGCTACACCTTC. This sequence encodes CASSPRGRTNYGYTF.

This sequence joins TRBV5-4 and TRBJ2-5, with TRBD2 matching over 8 bases. CDR1 and CDR2 from the germline V gene are SGHNT and YYREEE (reference sequence). The V segment lost 3 bases and the J segment 6 bases; nucleotides outside the gene matches: 13. The CDR3 loop spans 16 amino acids. The CDR3 coding sequence is TGTGCCAGCAGCTCGAATAGCGGGGATCGGGGTCAGACCCAGTACTTC. Its translation: CASSSNSGDRGQTQYF.

The genes are TRBV5-5 and TRBJ2-7; possibly TRBD1 for D (6 bases). Germline lookup yields CDR1 SGHKS and CDR2 YYEKEE (reference sequence). Trimming cost V 6 bases and J 7 bases, with 20 bases left between them. The CDR3 runs to 14 residues. CDR3 amino acids: CASTSRQEIREQYF. The CDR3 DNA follows: TGTGCCAGCACCTCGCGACAGGAGATACGAGAGCAGTACTTC. Combining the CDR3 with reference TRBV5-5 and TRBJ2-7 gives the whole variable domain DAGVTQSPTHLIKTRGQQVTLRCSPISGHKSVSWYQQVLGQGPQFIFQYYEKEERGRGNFPDRFSARQFPNYSSELNVNALLLGDSALYLCASTSRQEIREQYFGPGTRLTVT.

The V and J genes are TRBV6-1 and TRBJ1-3; D not certain. The V end was cut by 2 bases, the J end by 0 bases, with 8 bases between. Germline V gene data show CDR1 as MNHNS and CDR2 as SASEGT. The CDR3 is made up of 15 amino acids. CDR3 loop: CASSEMADSGNTIYF. DNA of the CDR3: TGTGCCAGCAGTGAAATGGCAGACTCTGGAAACACCATATATTTT.

The rearrangement uses TRBV2 and TRBJ2-3; TRBD2 might be the D (7 bases). Trimming stripped 7 bases from V and 3 bases from J, with 20 bases between. There are 16 residues in the CDR3. CDR1 SNHLY and CDR2 FYNNEI come from the germline V gene. CDR3 in amino acids: CASISTTGGRTDTQYF. The CDR3 DNA is TGTGCCAGCATAAGCACTACGGGGGGCCGAACAGATACGCAGTATTTT. Full variable domain (remainder filled in from reference TRBV2 and TRBJ2-3): EPEVTQTPSHQVTQMGQEVILRCVPISNHLYFYWYRQILGQKVEFLVSFYNNEISEKSEIFDDQFSVERPDGSNFTLKIRSTKLEDSAMYFCASISTTGGRTDTQYFGPGTRLTVL.

The rearrangement joins TRBV2 to TRBJ1-2; the match to TRBD1 covers 7 bases. J lost 4 bases, V lost 6 bases, and 5 bases had no gene match. Germline values: CDR1 SNHLY, CDR2 FYNNEI. CDR3 length equals 13 residues. DNA of the CDR3: TGTGCCAGCAGCAAGGGGGCCGGCTATGGCTACACCTTC. The encoded protein is CASSKGAGYGYTF. The whole variable domain, remainder taken from reference TRBV2 and TRBJ1-2, is EPEVTQTPSHQVTQMGQEVILRCVPISNHLYFYWYRQILGQKVEFLVSFYNNEISEKSEIFDDQFSVERPDGSNFTLKIRSTKLEDSAMYFCASSKGAGYGYTFGSGTRLTVV.

This clone was found once. Other DNA sequences of this sample code for an identical CDR3. The gene calls are TRBV5-1 and TRBJ1-1; 7 bases agree with TRBD1. Germline CDR1 is SGHRS and CDR2 is YFSETQ. This CDR3 spans 15 amino acids. The J segment lost 0 bases and the V segment lost 2 bases, leaving 4 bases of the junction unmatched. CDR3 sequence: CASSLIGQVNTEAFF. In DNA form, the CDR3 reads TGCGCCAGCAGCTTAATTGGACAGGTGAACACTGAAGCTTTCTTT.

The chain recombines TRBV9 with TRBJ2-2, with 9 bases fitting TRBD1. V dropped 7 bases and J dropped 6; count of bases not matched to a gene: 4. CDR3 length: 13 amino acids. In germline, CDR1 is SGDLS, CDR2 YYNGEE. CDR3 sequence reads: CASGDRESGELFF. The DNA for the CDR3 is TGTGCCAGCGGGGACAGGGAATCCGGGGAGCTGTTTTTT.

V and J are TRBV29-1 and TRBJ1-1; D is unresolved. CDR1 is SQVTM and CDR2 is ANQGSEA in the germline V gene. CDR3 length: 11 amino acids. Deletions cut 7 bases from V and 8 bases from J, with 14 bases between. CDR3 residues: CSGGLFPEAFF. For the CDR3, the DNA is TGCAGCGGCGGACTGTTCCCGGAAGCTTTCTTT.